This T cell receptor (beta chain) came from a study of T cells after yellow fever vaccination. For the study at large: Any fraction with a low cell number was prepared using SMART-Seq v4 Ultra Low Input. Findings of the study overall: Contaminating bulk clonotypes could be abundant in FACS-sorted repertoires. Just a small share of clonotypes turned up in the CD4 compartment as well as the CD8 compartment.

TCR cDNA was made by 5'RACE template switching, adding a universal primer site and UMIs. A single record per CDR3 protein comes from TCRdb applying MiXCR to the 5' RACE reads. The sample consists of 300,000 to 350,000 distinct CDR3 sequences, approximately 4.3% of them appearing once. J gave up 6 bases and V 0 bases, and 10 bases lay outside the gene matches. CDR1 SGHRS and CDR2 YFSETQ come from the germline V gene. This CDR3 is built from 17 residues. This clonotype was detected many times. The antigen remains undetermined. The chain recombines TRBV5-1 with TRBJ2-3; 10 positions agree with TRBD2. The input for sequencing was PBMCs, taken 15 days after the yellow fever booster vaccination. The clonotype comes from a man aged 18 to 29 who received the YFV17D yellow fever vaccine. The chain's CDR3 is CASSLVPLAGGMDTQYF. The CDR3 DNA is TGCGCCAGCAGCTTGGTCCCGTTAGCGGGGGGAATGGATACGCAGTATTTT.